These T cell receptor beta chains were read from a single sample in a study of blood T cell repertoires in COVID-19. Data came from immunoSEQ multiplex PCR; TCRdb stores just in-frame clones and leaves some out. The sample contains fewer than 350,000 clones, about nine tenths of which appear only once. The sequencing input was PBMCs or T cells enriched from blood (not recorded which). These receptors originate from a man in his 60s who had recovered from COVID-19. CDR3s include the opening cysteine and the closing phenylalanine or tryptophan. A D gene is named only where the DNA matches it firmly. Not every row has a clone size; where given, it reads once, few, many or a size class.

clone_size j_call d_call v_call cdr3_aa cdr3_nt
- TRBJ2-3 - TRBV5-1 CASSFTGPYTDTQYF TGCGCCAGCAGTTTCACAGGGCCGTACACAGATACGCAGTATTTT
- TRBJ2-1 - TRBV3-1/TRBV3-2 CASSHHGSSSRGGEQFF TGTGCCAGCAGCCATCATGGCTCGTCCTCACGAGGGGGTGAGCAGTTCTTC
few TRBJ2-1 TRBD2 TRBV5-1 CASSSGLAGGLEQFF TGCGCCAGCAGCTCGGGACTAGCGGGAGGGCTTGAGCAGTTCTTC
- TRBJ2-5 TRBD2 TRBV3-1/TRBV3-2 CASSQVPSGRGETQYF TGTGCCAGCAGCCAAGTTCCTAGCGGGAGGGGGGAGACCCAGTACTTC
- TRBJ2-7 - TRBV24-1 CATSDWTGRQYF TGTGCCACCAGTGACTGGACGGGGAGGCAGTACTTC
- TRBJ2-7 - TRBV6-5 CASSNANGGTQYF TGTGCCAGCAGCAACGCCAACGGGGGTACGCAGTACTTC
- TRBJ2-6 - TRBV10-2 CASSGYRSGANVLTF TGCGCCAGCAGTGGATACAGATCTGGGGCCAACGTCCTGACTTTC
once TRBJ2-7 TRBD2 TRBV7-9 CASRRTSGSHYEQYF TGTGCCAGCAGAAGGACTAGCGGGAGCCACTACGAGCAGTACTTC
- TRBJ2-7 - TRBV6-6 CASSPFPSSYEQYF TGTGCCAGCAGCCCTTTTCCCAGCTCCTACGAGCAGTACTTC
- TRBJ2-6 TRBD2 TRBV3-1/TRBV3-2 CASSHRRTSGVSGANVLTF TGTGCCAGCAGCCACCGGAGGACTAGCGGAGTCTCTGGGGCCAACGTCCTGACTTTC
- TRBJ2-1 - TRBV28 CASSLGRRNEQFF TGTGCCAGCAGTTTAGGTAGGAGGAATGAGCAGTTCTTC
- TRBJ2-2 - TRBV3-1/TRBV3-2 CASSQGVVVVGELFF TGTGCCAGCAGCCAAGGCGTAGTAGTGGTCGGGGAGCTGTTTTTT
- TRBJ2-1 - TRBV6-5 CASSYSPLEDEQFF TGTGCCAGCAGTTACTCTCCGTTGGAGGATGAGCAGTTCTTC
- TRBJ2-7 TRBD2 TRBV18 CASSTPRTSSYEQYF TGTGCCAGCTCAACCCCAAGGACTAGCTCCTACGAGCAGTACTTC
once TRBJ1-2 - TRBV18 CASSPKNLGGNYGYTF TGTGCCAGCTCACCAAAGAACCTGGGGGGGAACTATGGCTACACCTTC
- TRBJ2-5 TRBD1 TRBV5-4 CASSSTGVQETQYF TGTGCCAGCAGCTCGACAGGGGTCCAAGAGACCCAGTACTTC
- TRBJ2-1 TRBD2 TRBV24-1 CATSGTSGIYNEQFF TGTGCCACCAGCGGGACTAGCGGGATTTACAATGAGCAGTTCTTC
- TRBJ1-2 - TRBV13 CASSPDRTNYGYTF TGTGCCAGCAGCCCCGACAGAACTAACTATGGCTACACCTTC
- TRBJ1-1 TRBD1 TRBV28 CASSFVQGQVYMNTEAFF TGTGCCAGCAGTTTCGTCCAAGGACAGGTATACATGAACACTGAAGCTTTCTTT
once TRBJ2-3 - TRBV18 CASSPVSSSTDTQYF TGTGCCAGCTCACCAGTAAGCTCCTCCACAGATACGCAGTATTTT
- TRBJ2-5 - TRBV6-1 CASSDALRQETQYF TGTGCCAGCAGTGATGCTTTGCGCCAAGAGACCCAGTACTTC
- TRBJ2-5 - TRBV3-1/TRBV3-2 CASSQDQGREETQYF TGTGCCAGCAGCCAAGATCAGGGTCGGGAGGAGACCCAGTACTTC
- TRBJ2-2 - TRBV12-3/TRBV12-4 CASRAGTMGELFF TGTGCCAGCAGGGCGGGTACGATGGGGGAGCTGTTTTTT
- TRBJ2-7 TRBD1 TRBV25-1 CASSGPRDRASSYYEQYF TGTGCCAGCAGTGGCCCCCGGGACAGGGCCTCATCTTACTACGAGCAGTACTTC
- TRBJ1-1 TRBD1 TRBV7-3 CASSSGQGGNSEAFF TGTGCCAGCAGCTCGGGACAGGGTGGTAATTCTGAAGCTTTCTTT
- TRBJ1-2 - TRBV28 CASSSLNRDTF TGTGCCAGCAGCTCCTTAAACAGGGACACCTTC
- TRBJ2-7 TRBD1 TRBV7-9 CASFPPGTESSYEQYF TGTGCCAGCTTCCCTCCAGGGACAGAGAGCTCCTACGAGCAGTACTTC